This T cell receptor beta chain was documented in a study of blood T cell repertoires in COVID-19. Study-wide context: Donors in the United States, Italy and Spain gave samples during acute or convalescent COVID-19. From T cells, B-cell-depleted T cells, or PBMCs came the material, which was cDNA or gDNA.

Methods used by the authors: It was from reference gene primer amplification that nucleated cell counts were estimated. Sequencing was performed with immunoSEQ multiplex PCR; in TCRdb, only in-frame clones are kept and a portion is missing. The V and J calls and clone size are taken from that table; D and trimming were inferred from the DNA. This table has tens of thousands of clones, just over 85% appearing once. With 5 bases clipped from V and 4 bases from J, the junction kept 5 bases outside the gene matches. The germline V gene has CDR1 MDHEN and CDR2 SYDVKM. The CDR3 runs 14 residues. V gene TRBV28 combines with J gene TRBJ1-1; 9 nucleotides agree with TRBD1. Specimen: peripheral blood. The TCR sequence derives from a woman older than 75 with acute or convalescent COVID-19. CDR3 nucleotide sequence: TGTGCCAGCAGTCCGGGACAGGGCGGCACTGAAGCTTTCTTT. Translation: CASSPGQGGTEAFF.